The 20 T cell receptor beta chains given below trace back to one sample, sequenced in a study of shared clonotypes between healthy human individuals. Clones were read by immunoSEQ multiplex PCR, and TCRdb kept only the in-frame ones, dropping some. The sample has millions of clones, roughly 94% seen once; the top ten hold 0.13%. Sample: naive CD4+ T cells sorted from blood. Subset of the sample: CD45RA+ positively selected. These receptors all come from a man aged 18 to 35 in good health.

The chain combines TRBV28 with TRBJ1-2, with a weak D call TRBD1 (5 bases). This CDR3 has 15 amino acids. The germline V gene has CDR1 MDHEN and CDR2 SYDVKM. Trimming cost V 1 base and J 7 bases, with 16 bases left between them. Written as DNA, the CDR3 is TGTGCCAGCAGTTTATCGACTACTCTAGGGGTTGGCTACACCTTC. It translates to CASSLSTTLGVGYTF.

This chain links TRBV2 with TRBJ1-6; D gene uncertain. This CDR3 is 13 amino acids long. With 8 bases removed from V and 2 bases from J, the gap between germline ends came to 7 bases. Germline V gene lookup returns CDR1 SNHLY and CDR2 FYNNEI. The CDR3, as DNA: TGTGCCAGCGAAGCTACCTATAATTCACCCCTCCACTTT. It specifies CASEATYNSPLHF.

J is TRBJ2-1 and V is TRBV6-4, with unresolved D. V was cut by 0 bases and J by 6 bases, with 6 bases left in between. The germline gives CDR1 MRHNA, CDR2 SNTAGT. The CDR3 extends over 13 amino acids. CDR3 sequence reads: CASSDSGINEQFF. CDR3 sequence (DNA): TGTGCCAGCAGTGACTCGGGAATCAATGAGCAGTTCTTC.

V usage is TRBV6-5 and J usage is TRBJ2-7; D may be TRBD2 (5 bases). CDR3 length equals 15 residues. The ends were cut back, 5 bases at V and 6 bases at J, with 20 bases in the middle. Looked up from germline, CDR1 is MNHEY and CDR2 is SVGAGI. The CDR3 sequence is CASSNRLGEGREQYF. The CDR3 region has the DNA TGTGCCAGCAGTAACCGTCTGGGAGAGGGCCGCGAGCAGTACTTC.

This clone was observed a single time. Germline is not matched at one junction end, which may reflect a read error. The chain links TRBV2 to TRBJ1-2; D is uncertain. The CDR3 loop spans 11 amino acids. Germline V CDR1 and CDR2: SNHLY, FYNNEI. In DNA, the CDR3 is TGTGCCAGCAGTGAAAATGCGTTGACATCCTTC. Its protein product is CASSENALTSF. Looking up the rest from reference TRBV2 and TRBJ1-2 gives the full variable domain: EPEVTQTPSHQVTQMGQEVILRCVPISNHLYFYWYRQILGQKVEFLVSFYNNEISEKSEIFDDQFSVERPDGSNFTLKIRSTKLEDSAMYFCASSENALTSFGSGTRLTVV.

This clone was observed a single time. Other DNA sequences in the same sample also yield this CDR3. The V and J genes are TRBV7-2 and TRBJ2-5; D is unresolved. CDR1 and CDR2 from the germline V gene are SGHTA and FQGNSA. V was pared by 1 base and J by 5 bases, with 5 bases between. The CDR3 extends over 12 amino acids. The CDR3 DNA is TGTGCCAGCAGCTTAGATCGGGAGACCCAGTACTTC. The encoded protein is CASSLDRETQYF.

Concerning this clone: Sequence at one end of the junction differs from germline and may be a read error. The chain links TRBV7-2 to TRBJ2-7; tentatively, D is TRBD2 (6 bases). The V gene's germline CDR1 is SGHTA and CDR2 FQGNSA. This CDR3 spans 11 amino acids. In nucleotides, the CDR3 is TGTGCCAGCAGCTTAGGTTCGGGAGTCGCCTTC. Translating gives CASSLGSGVAF.

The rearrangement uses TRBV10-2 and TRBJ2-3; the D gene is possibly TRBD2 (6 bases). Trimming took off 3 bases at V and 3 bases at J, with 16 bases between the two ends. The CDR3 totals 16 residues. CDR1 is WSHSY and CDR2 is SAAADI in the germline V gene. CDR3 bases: TGCGCCAGCAGTGACGACGGACGGGGGAGTACAGATACGCAGTATTTT. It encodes CASSDDGRGSTDTQYF.

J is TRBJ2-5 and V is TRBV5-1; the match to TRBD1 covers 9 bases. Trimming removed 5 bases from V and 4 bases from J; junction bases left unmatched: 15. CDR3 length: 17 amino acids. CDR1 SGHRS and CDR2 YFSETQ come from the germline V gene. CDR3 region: CASRTGTGSKVAETQYF. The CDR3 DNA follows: TGCGCCAGCAGAACCGGGACAGGGAGTAAGGTTGCAGAGACCCAGTACTTC.

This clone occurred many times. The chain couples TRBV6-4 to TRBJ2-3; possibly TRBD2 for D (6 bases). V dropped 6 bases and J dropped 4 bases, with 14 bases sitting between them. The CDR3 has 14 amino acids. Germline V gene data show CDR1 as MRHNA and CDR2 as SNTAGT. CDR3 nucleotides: TGTGCCAGCAGCGCCTCCGGGGAGGCAGATACGCAGTATTTT. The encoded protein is CASSASGEADTQYF.

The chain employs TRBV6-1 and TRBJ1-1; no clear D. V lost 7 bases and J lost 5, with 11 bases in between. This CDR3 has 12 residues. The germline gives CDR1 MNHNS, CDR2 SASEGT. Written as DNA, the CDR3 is TGTGCCAGCATGCAGGCGGGGACTGAAGCTTTCTTT. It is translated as CASMQAGTEAFF.

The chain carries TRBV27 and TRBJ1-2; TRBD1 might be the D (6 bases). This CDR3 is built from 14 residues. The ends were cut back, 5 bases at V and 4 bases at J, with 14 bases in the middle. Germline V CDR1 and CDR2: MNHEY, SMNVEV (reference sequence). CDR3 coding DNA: TGTGCCAGCAGTCCTCGGGACACCTCCTATGGCTACACCTTC. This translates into CASSPRDTSYGYTF.

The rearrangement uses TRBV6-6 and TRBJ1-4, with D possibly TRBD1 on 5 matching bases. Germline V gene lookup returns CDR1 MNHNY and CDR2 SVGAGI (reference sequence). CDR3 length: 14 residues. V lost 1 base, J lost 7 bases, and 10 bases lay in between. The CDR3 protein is CASSYWGVGEKLFF. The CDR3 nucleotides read TGTGCCAGCAGTTACTGGGGGGTGGGTGAAAAACTGTTTTTT.

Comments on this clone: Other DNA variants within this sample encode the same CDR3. This chain's CDR3 is CASSLGQDNEQFF. CDR3 nucleotides: TGTGCCAGCAGCCTGGGACAGGACAATGAGCAGTTCTTC. The chain links TRBV5-4 to TRBJ2-1; 8 bases map to TRBD1. The germline CDR1 and CDR2 sequences are SGHNT and YYREEE (reference sequence). The J segment lost 5 bases and the V segment lost 4 bases, leaving 2 bases of the junction unmatched. This CDR3 is 13 amino acids long.

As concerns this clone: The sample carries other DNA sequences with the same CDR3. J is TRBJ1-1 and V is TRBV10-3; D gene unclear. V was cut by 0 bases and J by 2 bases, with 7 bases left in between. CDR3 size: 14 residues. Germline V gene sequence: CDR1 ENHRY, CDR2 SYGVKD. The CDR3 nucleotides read TGTGCCATCAGTGAGTCTAGCCTTAACACTGAAGCTTTCTTT. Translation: CAISESSLNTEAFF.

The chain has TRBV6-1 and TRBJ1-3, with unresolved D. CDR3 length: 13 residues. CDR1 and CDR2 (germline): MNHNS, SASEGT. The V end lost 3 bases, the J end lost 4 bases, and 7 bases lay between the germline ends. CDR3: CASSEAEGNTIYF. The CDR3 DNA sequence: TGTGCCAGCAGTGAGGCAGAGGGAAACACCATATATTTT.

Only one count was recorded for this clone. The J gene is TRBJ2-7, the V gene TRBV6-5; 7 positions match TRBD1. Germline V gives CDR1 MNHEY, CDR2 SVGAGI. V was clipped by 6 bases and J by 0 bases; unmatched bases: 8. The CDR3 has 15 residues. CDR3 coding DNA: TGTGCCAGCAGCCGACAGGGCGAAAGCTCCTACGAGCAGTACTTC. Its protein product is CASSRQGESSYEQYF.

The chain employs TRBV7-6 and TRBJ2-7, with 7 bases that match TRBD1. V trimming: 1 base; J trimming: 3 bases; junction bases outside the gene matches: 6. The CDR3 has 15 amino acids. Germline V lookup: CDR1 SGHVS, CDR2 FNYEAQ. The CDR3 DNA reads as TGTGCCAGCAGCTTAGGGGACAGCGGAAGCTACGAGCAGTACTTC. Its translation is CASSLGDSGSYEQYF.

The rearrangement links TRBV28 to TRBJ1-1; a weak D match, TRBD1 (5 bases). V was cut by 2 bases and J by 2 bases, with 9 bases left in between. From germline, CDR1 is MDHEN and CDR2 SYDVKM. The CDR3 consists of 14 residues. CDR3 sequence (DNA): TGTGCCAGCAGTTTAGGCAGGGATAACACTGAAGCTTTCTTT. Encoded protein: CASSLGRDNTEAFF. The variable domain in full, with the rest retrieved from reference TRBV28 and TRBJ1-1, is DVKVTQSSRYLVKRTGEKVFLECVQDMDHENMFWYRQDPGLGLRLIYFSYDVKMKEKGDIPEGYSVSREKKERFSLILESASTNQTSMYLCASSLGRDNTEAFFGQGTRLTVV.

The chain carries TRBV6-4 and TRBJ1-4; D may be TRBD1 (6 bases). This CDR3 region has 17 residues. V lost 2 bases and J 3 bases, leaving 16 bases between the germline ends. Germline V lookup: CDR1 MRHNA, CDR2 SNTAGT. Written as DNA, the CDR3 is TGTGCCAGCAGTGACCCGGTGGGGGCAGAGTCTAATGAAAAACTGTTTTTT. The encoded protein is CASSDPVGAESNEKLFF.